This T cell receptor (beta chain) derives from a study of blood T cell repertoires in COVID-19. In germline, CDR1 is MDHEN, CDR2 SYDVKM. This CDR3 has 14 residues. J lost 11 bases, V lost 7 bases, and 13 bases had no gene match. The method was immunoSEQ multiplex PCR; TCRdb's version includes in-frame clones alone and lacks a portion of them. Of roughly 88,000 clones in the sample, around nine tenths are singletons; the top ten hold 3.9%. V and J are TRBV28 and TRBJ1-5; 8 bases are a match to TRBD1. This receptor was identified in a woman aged 50 to 65 in a cohort sampled during active COVID-19. The material sequenced was peripheral blood. The CDR3 protein is CASTRAGGLAAQHF. The CDR3, as DNA: TGTGCCAGCACCCGCGCAGGGGGCCTGGCGGCCCAGCATTTT.